What follows is one T cell receptor beta chain and its context. This clonotype has more than one count but fewer than ten. Its antigen remains undetermined. Base qualities are not at hand, and no much larger clone is one base apart. Trimming removed 6 bases from V and 10 bases from J; the gene matches leave 3 bases unexplained. The germline V gene specifies MDHEN as CDR1 and SYDVKM as CDR2. From cysteine to phenylalanine, the CDR3 is 11 amino acids long. Of the read, only the CDR3 DNA is kept; its 33 bases are in frame from base 1. What the treatment or condition label conveys for this sample: in vitro stimulation with specific CMV peptide epitopes to enrich CMV-specific T cells. The sample comes from a study of T cell repertoires in cytomegalovirus infection (dated by TCRdb to between 2019 and 2020). For context, the study as a whole: The peptide stimulations were aimed at well-studied HLA-B-restricted epitopes as well as recently identified HLA-C-restricted CMV epitopes, whose presentation resists viral immunomodulation. Donor HLA type was relevant to the analysis, because carriage of CMV infection together with the matching HLA type was indicated by public TCR beta signatures. Paper-wide results and their limitations: In both this cohort and an independent roughly 350-donor cohort, the cumulative frequency of public TCR beta family members distinguished carriers of CMV infection plus the relevant HLA type. The ex vivo response was dominated by HLA-C-restricted CMV-specific TCR beta clonotypes, which also provided the single most frequent clonotype in two of eight donors.

Data came from an Illumina HiSeq 1500. TCRdb's own reprocessing of the public reads used fastp at Q25 and MiXCR and kept productive beta chains. Records with the same CDR3 protein are collapsed into one entry carrying the most frequent genes and DNA. The sample contains approximately 600,000 distinct CDR3 sequences, roughly 42% of them found a single time. Roughly 50% of the sample is taken by the ten largest. The sequence is built from TRBV28 and TRBJ1-2; 9 nucleotides in the junction match TRBD1. The clonotype was recovered from a human donor in good health (CMV status not recorded). Some clones in this sample may be carry-over from other donors' samples. The source was cultured PBMCs, collected from culture after CMV antigen stimulation. The bases are TGTGCCAGCAGCCCACAGGGGGCCTACACCTTC. The encoded protein is CASSPQGAYTF.